This T cell receptor (beta chain) was retrieved from a study of Ad26.COV2.S vaccination and SARS-CoV-2 variants. On the study more broadly: Doses of Ad26.COV2.S were injected into muscle once or twice, 56 days apart. Study conclusions and caveats: People who got the vaccine had more spike-specific TCR breadth than people who got placebo. Reportedly, after vaccination the spike-specific CD8+ and CD4+ T cell responses displayed substantial breadth. Non-spike TCR breadth showed similarity between vaccine and placebo recipients.

Stated treatment: around 19 received Ad26.COV2.S at low or high dose, single or two shots; 5 received placebo; per-sample allocation not given. Sampling was performed 63 days after the first vaccine or placebo injection. The repertoire was sequenced with immunoSEQ multiplex PCR; TCRdb's copy has only in-frame clones and lacks some. The table has about 350,000 clones, 88% seen once; the top ten hold 6.4%. This clone occurred once. Its specificity is unknown. This CDR3 contains 17 residues. The V gene end was trimmed by 3 bases and the J gene end by 4 bases; junction bases not matched to a gene: 11. The germline V gene has CDR1 GTSNPN and CDR2 SVGIG (reference sequence).

The origin of this receptor is a person between 18 and 59 years old who received the Ad26.COV2.S COVID-19 vaccine or a placebo. The rearrangement links TRBV30 to TRBJ2-2; the match to TRBD2 covers 10 bases. The sequencing used peripheral blood, collected in a trial of Ad26.COV2.S vaccine versus placebo. The CDR3 sequence is CAWREDSGGTLTGELFF. CDR3 nucleotide sequence: TGTGCCTGGAGGGAGGATAGCGGGGGGACCCTCACCGGGGAGCTGTTTTTT.